The entry that follows covers one T cell receptor (beta chain) sequence. CDR1 SGHAT and CDR2 FQNNGV come from the germline V gene. V was pared by 3 bases and J by 2 bases, with 13 bases between. This CDR3 has 15 residues. The data were obtained in a study of OX40 agonist ivuxolimab in advanced cancers. Looking at the study overall: Dose-escalation patients suffered from hepatocellular carcinoma, melanoma, renal cell or head and neck cancer. Three partial responders included one hepatocellular carcinoma patient and two cutaneous melanoma patients.

Repertoires were generated with immunoSEQ multiplex PCR, while TCRdb's copy carries only in-frame clones and drops some. The repertoire holds 15,000 or so clones, with over 70% as singletons. This TCR came from an adult with an advanced solid tumor such as melanoma, head and neck, liver or kidney cancer. The sequenced sample was CD4+ or CD8+ T cells sorted from blood, obtained in a trial of the OX40 agonist ivuxolimab. This chain uses TRBV11-2 with TRBJ1-2; D remains ambiguous. This chain's CDR3 is CASSFLIGTNYGYTF. CDR3 in DNA: TGTGCCAGCAGCTTCCTCATAGGAACCAACTATGGCTACACCTTC.